A selection of T cell receptor beta chains follows, all from one sample in a study of T-cell reconstitution after alpha-beta-depleted transplantation in children. TCRdb analysed the PCR reads with MiXCR anew, one entry per CDR3 protein. This repertoire shows about 980,000 distinct CDR3 sequences, 25% to 30% found once; its top ten account for around 30%. The sequences come from PBMCs, mostly from graft donor cells, collected 360 days after TCRalphabeta/CD19-depleted stem cell transplant. The origin of the receptors is a boy younger than two who had a stem cell transplant for SCID, so the T cells may come from the graft donor. Both conserved end residues are part of each CDR3. A D gene is named only where the DNA matches it firmly. The size field is filled for only some rows; it gives once, few, many or a size class.

J	V	size	D	CDR3	DNA
TRBJ2-1	TRBV4-3	-	TRBD2	CASSHGSGGINEWQFF	TGCGCCAGCAGCCATGGTAGCGGGGGGATCAATGAGTGGCAGTTCTTC
TRBJ2-4	TRBV2	-	-	CASSAVRQLLLAKNIQYF	TGTGCCAGCAGTGCTGTGCGACAGCTCCTACTAGCCAAAAACATTCAGTACTTC
TRBJ2-1	TRBV9	-	-	CASSARGGQLGEQFF	TGTGCCAGCAGCGCCCGTGGCGGCCAACTTGGTGAGCAGTTCTTC
TRBJ2-7	TRBV5-6	few	-	CASSFRGWVYEQYF	TGTGCCAGCAGCTTCCGAGGGTGGGTCTACGAGCAGTACTTC
TRBJ2-2	TRBV12-3/TRBV12-4	-	TRBD2	CASSLHGGATGELFF	TGTGCCAGCAGTTTGCACGGGGGGGCGACCGGGGAGCTGTTTTTT
TRBJ1-1	TRBV13	-	-	CASSYWDVREAFF	TGTGCCAGCAGTTACTGGGACGTCCGTGAAGCTTTCTTT
TRBJ2-2	TRBV5-1	-	-	CASSLAREMNTGELFF	TGCGCCAGCAGCTTGGCCAGGGAGATGAACACCGGGGAGCTGTTTTTT
TRBJ2-3	TRBV20-1	-	TRBD2	CSARDNWWGAGRGAWDTQYF	TGCAGTGCTAGAGATAATTGGTGGGGGGCGGGGCGGGGGGCCTGGGATACGCAGTATTTT
TRBJ2-5	TRBV29-1	few	-	CSVPTGSLQETQYF	TGCAGCGTTCCGACCGGATCCCTCCAAGAGACCCAGTACTTC
TRBJ2-1	TRBV5-1	-	-	CASSLVGAGAIYISYNEQFF	TGCGCCAGCAGCTTGGTTGGTGCAGGAGCCATCTATATTTCCTACAATGAGCAGTTCTTC
TRBJ2-1	TRBV11-1	many	TRBD1	CASSLALDRGPYNEQFF	TGTGCCAGCAGCTTAGCTCTCGACAGGGGTCCCTACAATGAGCAGTTCTTC
TRBJ2-1	TRBV6-5	few	TRBD2	CASSYVSGGPYNEQFF	TGTGCCAGCAGTTACGTCTCGGGGGGGCCCTACAATGAGCAGTTCTTC
TRBJ2-5	TRBV3-1	once	-	CASSQDWTVLAETQYF	TGTGCCAGCAGCCAAGATTGGACGGTTTTGGCGGAGACCCAGTACTTC
TRBJ1-5	TRBV6-1	-	-	CASSPQGIGNQPQHF	TGTGCCAGCAGTCCTCAGGGGATAGGCAATCAGCCCCAGCATTTT
TRBJ2-3	TRBV28	few	-	CASSLAQAGLNTDTQYF	TGTGCCAGCAGTTTGGCCCAAGCGGGTCTCAACACAGATACGCAGTATTTT
TRBJ2-5	TRBV27	few	-	CASSLRRGAVWTQYF	TGTGCCAGCAGTTTAAGAAGGGGCGCAGTTTGGACCCAGTACTTC
TRBJ2-7	TRBV5-1	-	TRBD2	CASSFRGDNSYEQYF	TGCGCCAGCAGCTTCCGGGGGGATAACAGCTACGAGCAGTACTTC
TRBJ2-3	TRBV20-1	-	-	CSAHTPGRGSTDTQYF	TGCAGTGCCCATACCCCGGGGCGGGGAAGCACAGATACGCAGTATTTT
TRBJ2-1	TRBV3-1	-	TRBD1	CASSQGDRGSYNEQFF	TGTGCCAGCAGCCAAGGTGACAGGGGGTCCTACAATGAGCAGTTCTTC
TRBJ2-1	TRBV19	-	-	CASNTGGEDNEQFF	TGTGCCAGTAACACAGGGGGGGAGGACAATGAGCAGTTCTTC
TRBJ1-2	TRBV9	-	-	CASSLPLVGYTF	TGTGCCAGCAGCCTACCCTTGGTGGGCTACACCTTC
TRBJ2-7	TRBV4-1	-	TRBD1	CASSQENRGLHEQYF	TGCGCCAGCAGCCAAGAGAACAGGGGGCTCCACGAGCAGTACTTC
TRBJ2-1	TRBV10-3	-	TRBD2	CAIRTTLAGGRVGSYNEQFF	TGTGCCATACGAACTACTTTAGCGGGGGGCCGGGTAGGCTCCTACAATGAGCAGTTCTTC
TRBJ2-3	TRBV23-1	-	-	CASSQPGTRRSTDTQYF	TGCGCCAGCAGTCAGCCCGGGACACGAAGAAGCACAGATACGCAGTATTTT
TRBJ1-1	TRBV5-1	-	-	CASSDGRPTNTEAFF	TGCGCCAGCAGCGATGGCCGACCCACGAACACTGAAGCTTTCTTT
TRBJ2-1	TRBV12-5	few	TRBD1	CASGLVDRDAYNEQFF	TGTGCTAGTGGTTTGGTGGACAGGGACGCGTACAATGAGCAGTTCTTC
TRBJ2-7	TRBV10-3	-	TRBD2	CAISDLQAGGPSYEQYF	TGTGCCATCAGTGATCTTCAAGCGGGGGGCCCTTCCTACGAGCAGTACTTC
TRBJ2-1	TRBV4-1	few	-	CASSQAPRSAYNEQFF	TGCGCCAGCAGCCAGGCCCCTAGATCTGCCTACAATGAGCAGTTCTTC
TRBJ2-1	TRBV28	-	TRBD2	CASSSARGLAGGISSYNEQFF	TGTGCCAGCAGTTCCGCCCGCGGACTAGCGGGGGGCATAAGCTCCTACAATGAGCAGTTCTTC
TRBJ2-2	TRBV5-5	-	-	CASRYYGRGSTTGELFF	TGTGCCAGCAGATACTACGGTCGGGGCAGCACCACCGGGGAGCTGTTTTTT
TRBJ2-1	TRBV6-2/TRBV6-3	few	TRBD2	CASSSERGGPYNEQFF	TGTGCCAGCAGTTCTGAACGCGGGGGGCCCTACAATGAGCAGTTCTTC
TRBJ2-3	TRBV3-1	many	-	CASSQEITQYF	TGTGCCAGCAGCCAAGAGATCACGCAGTATTTT
TRBJ2-2	TRBV4-1	-	-	CASSQGSFNTGELFF	TGCGCCAGCAGCCAGGGGAGCTTCAACACCGGGGAGCTGTTTTTT